What follows are 25 T cell receptor beta chains derived from one specimen sequenced in a study of low-dose radiotherapy and immunotherapy resistance in tumors. Covering alpha and beta chains, TRAV- and TRBV-specific primers were used for the first-strand cDNA. TCRs were amplified for about 18 PCR cycles with a constant-region primer and V-primer adapter. TCRdb passed the reads through MiXCR, listing each CDR3 protein once. The data show 11,000 or so distinct CDR3 sequences, about 54% seen once. The origin of the receptors is a human donor with advanced metastatic prostate, ovarian, gallbladder or colorectal cancer (not recorded which). This table probably holds off-target reads from a library built for another chain.

Only a few counts were recorded for this clonotype. CDR3 nucleotide sequence: TGTGCCAGCAGTCGGGACAGGGTCTCCTACGAGCAGTACTTC. This translates into CASSRDRVSYEQYF. The chain links TRBV28 to TRBJ2-7; 9 bases agree with TRBD1. This CDR3 region has 14 residues. Unmatched junction bases numbered 2, after V lost 5 bases and J lost 0 bases. Germline V gives CDR1 MDHEN, CDR2 SYDVKM.

This clonotype is large by share. This sequence joins TRBV29-1 and TRBJ2-1; D gene ambiguous. The CDR3 sequence is 11 residues long. Germline V gives CDR1 SQVTM, CDR2 ANQGSEA. The V end was cut by 7 bases, the J end by 1 base, with 5 bases between. The CDR3 loop reads CSERSYNEQFF. As DNA, the CDR3 is TGCAGCGAGAGATCCTACAATGAGCAGTTCTTC.

The rearrangement uses TRBV5-4 and TRBJ2-4, with 9 bases that match TRBD2. V gave up 1 base and J gave up 8 bases; unmatched junction bases: 7. CDR1 is SGHNT and CDR2 is YYREEE in the germline V gene (reference sequence). The CDR3 spans 15 residues. The DNA for the CDR3 is TGTGCCAGCAGCTTGTCATCTAGCGGGGTTGACATTCAGTACTTC. Translation gives CASSLSSSGVDIQYF.

This clonotype was counted only a few times. The chain carries TRBV12-3 or TRBV12-4 and TRBJ2-5; D is unresolved. Trimming cost V 6 bases and J 0 bases, with 8 bases left between them. This CDR3 region has 13 residues. CDR3 in amino acids: CASRGWDQETQYF. The CDR3 nucleotides are TGTGCCAGCAGGGGCTGGGACCAAGAGACCCAGTACTTC.

The V and J genes are TRBV2 and TRBJ1-3, with D unclear. V was pared by 2 bases and J by 1 base, with 0 bases between. The V gene's germline CDR1 is SNHLY and CDR2 FYNNEI. This CDR3 has 12 residues. This CDR3 reads CASSESGNTIYF. CDR3 nucleotide sequence: TGTGCCAGCAGTGAATCTGGAAACACCATATATTTT.

This clonotype has just a few counts. The chain combines TRBV6-8 with TRBJ1-2; 9 positions agree with TRBD1. Germline trimming cut 5 bases from V and 7 bases from J; bases unmatched to any gene: 8. This CDR3 is 14 amino acids long. Germline V gene sequence: CDR1 MNHGY, CDR2 SAAAGT. DNA for the CDR3: TGTGCCAGCAGTGCACCGGGACAGGGAAGTGGCTACACCTTC. Its translation is CASSAPGQGSGYTF.

The chain joins TRBV9 to TRBJ1-2; 7 bases agree with TRBD1. V lost 4 bases and J lost 3; bases outside the gene matches: 3. Germline V gene lookup returns CDR1 SGDLS and CDR2 YYNGEE. This CDR3 spans 13 amino acids. The CDR3 DNA reads TGTGCCAGCAGCCTTCAGGGGGACTATGGCTACACCTTC. Encoded protein: CASSLQGDYGYTF.

For this clonotype: An end of the junction does not agree with germline; a read error may underlie this. The genes are TRBV4-1 and TRBJ2-6; D remains unclear. CDR3 length equals 16 residues. CDR1 MGHRA and CDR2 YSYEKL come from the germline V gene. The CDR3 DNA follows: TGTGCCAGCAGCCAAGTTACTTTATCTGGGGCCAACGTCCTGACTTTC. Its translation: CASSQVTLSGANVLTF.

The rearrangement links TRBV27 to TRBJ1-2; D call uncertain. V shed 3 bases and J shed 3 bases, with 11 bases lying between them. The CDR3 consists of 14 residues. The V gene's germline CDR1 is MNHEY and CDR2 SMNVEV (reference sequence). For the CDR3, the DNA is TGTGCCAGCAGTTTCCGGGCGACTCACTATGGCTACACCTTC. This gives the protein CASSFRATHYGYTF.

The J gene is TRBJ2-3, the V gene TRBV5-1; 8 bases map to TRBD2. J gave up 4 bases and V 3 bases, and 10 bases lay outside the gene matches. Germline-derived CDR1 and CDR2 are SGHRS and YFSETQ. CDR3 length: 16 amino acids. CDR3 in DNA: TGCGCCAGCAGCTATCCCGGACTAGCTGATTCAGATACGCAGTATTTT. This codes for CASSYPGLADSDTQYF.

In this sample, this clonotype turned up a few times. This sequence joins TRBV5-1 and TRBJ2-2; 11 positions agree with TRBD1. V dropped 5 bases and J dropped 4; count of bases not matched to a gene: 4. CDR3 size: 15 residues. CDR1 SGHRS and CDR2 YFSETQ come from the germline V gene. CDR3 nucleotide sequence: TGCGCCAGCAGGTCCGGGACAGGGGGCACCGGGGAGCTGTTTTTT. Its protein product is CASRSGTGGTGELFF.

The chain has TRBV7-3 and TRBJ1-1, with D perhaps matching TRBD1 (5 bases). The germline V and J ends were trimmed by 8 bases and 5 bases, with 15 bases remaining between them. Germline V lookup: CDR1 SGHTA, CDR2 FQGTGA. The CDR3 has 13 residues. The CDR3 here is CASGGTGRTEAFF. The DNA of the CDR3 is TGTGCCAGCGGTGGAACAGGTCGAACTGAAGCTTTCTTT. The complete variable domain, with remaining parts taken from reference TRBV7-3 and TRBJ1-1, reads GAGVSQTPSNKVTEKGKYVELRCDPISGHTALYWYRQSLGQGPEFLIYFQGTGAADDSGLPNDRFFAVRPEGSVSTLKIQRTERGDSAVYLCASGGTGRTEAFFGQGTRLTVV.

The chain links TRBV19 to TRBJ2-3; D remains ambiguous. V shed 5 bases and J shed 4 bases, with 4 bases lying between them. The CDR3 has 11 residues. In germline, CDR1 is LNHDA, CDR2 SQIVND (reference sequence). The CDR3 reads CASSRSDTQYF. The CDR3 nucleotides read TGTGCCAGTAGTCGCTCAGATACGCAGTATTTT. The full variable domain, completed using reference TRBV19 and TRBJ2-3, is DGGITQSPKYLFRKEGQNVTLSCEQNLNHDAMYWYRQDPGQGLRLIYYSQIVNDFQKGDIAEGYSVSREKKESFPLTVTSAQKNPTAFYLCASSRSDTQYFGPGTRLTVL.

The chain links TRBV5-5 to TRBJ2-5, with a possible D match to TRBD1 (5 bases). From germline, CDR1 is SGHKS and CDR2 YYEKEE (reference sequence). Trimming left V 6 bases short and J 0 bases short, with 18 bases between. This CDR3 comprises 16 residues. The CDR3 loop is CASTLQWGTYQETQYF. The DNA for the CDR3 is TGTGCCAGCACCCTTCAGTGGGGCACGTACCAAGAGACCCAGTACTTC.

This clonotype was seen a handful of times. The chain employs TRBV2 and TRBJ2-5; D is possibly TRBD1 (6 bases). The ends were cut back, 7 bases at V and 4 bases at J, with 13 bases in the middle. Germline loops: CDR1 SNHLY, CDR2 FYNNEI. This CDR3 has 13 residues. This CDR3 is CASTPARGETQYF. The CDR3 region has the DNA TGTGCCAGCACCCCGGCCAGGGGAGAGACCCAGTACTTC.

This chain uses TRBV6-2 or TRBV6-3 with TRBJ2-1; 8 positions match TRBD2. The CDR3 is 19 residues long. Germline CDR1 and CDR2: MNHEY and SVGEGT. Unmatched junction bases numbered 19, after V lost 2 bases and J lost 7 bases. The CDR3 DNA reads TGTGCCAGCAGTTACGGAGGCCCCGGGAGGAGCGGGAGTCCAAATGAGCAGTTCTTC. Residues: CASSYGGPGRSGSPNEQFF.

V usage is TRBV7-6 and J usage is TRBJ1-6; D not resolved. Germline V gene lookup returns CDR1 SGHVS and CDR2 FNYEAQ. V shed 4 bases and J shed 7 bases, with 11 bases lying between them. The CDR3 is made up of 14 amino acids. CDR3: CASSSAGGNSPLHF. The CDR3 DNA follows: TGTGCCAGCAGCTCAGCTGGAGGGAATTCACCCCTCCACTTT.

The chain uses TRBV2 and TRBJ2-7; possible D gene TRBD2, 6 bases. Germline V lookup: CDR1 SNHLY, CDR2 FYNNEI. Between the trimmed V and J ends, which lost 10 bases and 1 base, there was a span of 8 bases. This CDR3 comprises 11 residues. In nucleotides, the CDR3 is TGTGCCACCCGGGAGTCCTACGAGCAGTACTTC. It yields the protein CATRESYEQYF.

The sample holds a few counts of this clonotype. The CDR3 region has the DNA TGTGCCAGCAGCCCTCCCCAGGGGGCGCCGGATGAGCAGTTCTTC. Translating it yields CASSPPQGAPDEQFF. The rearrangement joins TRBV5-6 to TRBJ2-1; 8 bases are a match to TRBD1. V was clipped by 4 bases and J by 8 bases; unmatched bases: 11. There are 15 residues in the CDR3. Germline CDR1 is SGHDT and CDR2 is YYEEEE.

This sequence joins TRBV18 and TRBJ2-7; perhaps TRBD1 as D (6 bases). Germline CDR1 KGHSH, CDR2 LQKENI. The V and J ends lost 6 bases and 0 bases respectively, with 15 bases between them. The CDR3 length is 15 residues. The CDR3: CASSQSRTASYEQYF. The DNA for the CDR3 is TGTGCCAGCTCGCAGTCCAGGACAGCCTCCTACGAGCAGTACTTC. Combining the CDR3 with reference TRBV18 and TRBJ2-7 gives the whole variable domain NAGVMQNPRHLVRRRGQEARLRCSPMKGHSHVYWYRQLPEEGLKFMVYLQKENIIDESGMPKERFSAEFPKEGPSILRIQQVVRGDSAAYFCASSQSRTASYEQYFGPGTRLTVT.

This clonotype was counted a single time. The chain employs TRBV19 and TRBJ2-2; D is ambiguous. CDR1 is LNHDA, CDR2 SQIVND, per germline (reference sequence). This CDR3 comprises 13 residues. V was clipped by 10 bases and J by 0 bases, with 9 bases between them. The CDR3 sequence is CAMVAANTGELFF. Written as DNA, the CDR3 is TGTGCCATGGTCGCAGCGAACACCGGGGAGCTGTTTTTT.

The DNA of the CDR3 is TGCAGCGTTGAAGATCTCAAGGGGAGCTCCTACGAGCAGTACTTC. It encodes CSVEDLKGSSYEQYF. The genes are TRBV29-1 and TRBJ2-7, with D tentatively TRBD1 or TRBD2 (5 bases each). The length of the CDR3 is 15 residues. Trimming pared 0 bases from V and 0 bases from J, leaving 12 bases between. Germline-derived CDR1 and CDR2 are SQVTM and ANQGSEA.

The chain recombines TRBV6-4 with TRBJ1-1; a weak D match, TRBD1 (6 bases). Looked up from germline, CDR1 is MRHNA and CDR2 is SNTAGT. V was cut by 6 bases and J by 2 bases, with 22 bases left in between. The CDR3 covers 17 residues. CDR3 sequence reads: CASRAGPTQGGNTEAFF. The CDR3 nucleotides are TGTGCCAGCAGGGCTGGGCCTACACAGGGAGGTAACACTGAAGCTTTCTTT.

This chain joins TRBV15 and TRBJ1-5; no definite D call. V was pared by 0 bases and J by 2 bases, with 20 bases between. CDR1 and CDR2 from the germline V gene are LNHNV and YYDKDF (reference sequence). This CDR3 contains 19 residues. The chain's CDR3 is CATSRDQNSMSGGNQPQHF. In DNA, the CDR3 is TGTGCCACCAGCAGAGACCAGAACTCTATGTCTGGGGGCAATCAGCCCCAGCATTTT.

The gene calls are TRBV19 and TRBJ2-2; D not certain. This CDR3 is 14 amino acids long. Germline assignment: CDR1 LNHDA and CDR2 SQIVND (reference sequence). With 3 bases removed from V and 2 bases from J, the gap between germline ends came to 7 bases. The CDR3 DNA reads as TGTGCCAGTAGTATCAAGGGAAACACCGGGGAGCTGTTTTTT. This sequence encodes CASSIKGNTGELFF.